This T cell receptor beta chain was sequenced for a study of CD8 T cells in Susac syndrome (dated by TCRdb to about 2019). Regarding the study in general: Whether CD8+ T cell activation and differentiation in Susac syndrome was antigen driven was tested using repertoire sequencing. Findings and caveats that apply to the study as a whole: The study acknowledged that relatively few individuals were included in the TCR sequencing and HLA analysis.

Peripheral blood CD8+ and CD4+ T cells from healthy donors, Susac syndrome patients and multiple sclerosis patients were profiled using high-throughput TCR beta sequencing. Treatment-naive patients with stable or active relapsing-remitting disease fulfilling revised McDonald criteria were used as multiple sclerosis controls. CD8+ TEMRA cells were enriched by FACS, while bulk CD8+ and CD4+ T cells were purified by magnetic negative isolation. Blood was drawn into EDTA tubes, processed within 24 hours, and PBMCs were isolated by density gradient centrifugation. PBMCs intended for TCR sequencing were frozen in liquid nitrogen and were later thawed in a 37 degrees C water bath. The sorted or isolated CD4+, CD8+ and CD8+ TEMRA cells reached a purity of at least 90%. RNA was extracted using the RNeasy kit, and roughly 0.5 to 1 microgram was reverse transcribed with random hexamers. The immunoSEQ multiplex PCR assay, covering 54 Vbeta and 13 Jbeta segments, was used to amplify TCR beta CDR3 regions. Bias from PCR amplification was corrected by using a synthetic template baseline for primer optimization and for computational correction. As for the authors' bioinformatics: Reads were annotated to V, D and J genes according to IMGT and were analyzed with immunoSEQ Analyzer, with only productive sequences retained. Clonality was calculated as one minus the Shannon entropy normalized by log2 of the number of productive unique sequences. Public and private clones were assessed among the 100 most prevalent clones of each patient and control. A clone was defined as Susac-specific if it was absent from the healthy and MS cohorts, from some 1,100 published viral clones and from other ImmuneACCESS disease sequences. The raw public data were reprocessed by TCRdb itself: fastp quality trimming at Q25, MiXCR clonotype calling, in-frame beta chains only. Identical CDR3 proteins give one entry, which carries the most common genes and DNA. The V and J calls come from TCRdb's annotation, not from the publication. Counted in this sample were 150,000 to 200,000 distinct CDR3 sequences; 94% of them appeared once. Of the sample, 0.075% to 0.095% falls within the top ten clones.

Of note for this clonotype: Its recognized antigen is unknown. Nothing much larger sits one base from this clone, and base qualities are not available.

As encoded in the germline V gene, CDR1 is MNHEY while CDR2 is SVGAGI. V and J lose 5 bases and 5 bases, and a span of 18 bases separates them. Reading from cysteine to phenylalanine, the CDR3 counts 15 amino acids. The only DNA kept is the CDR3, 45 bases in frame from the first base. Sequencing was done on a sample of CD4+ T cells from PBMCs. The V and J genes are TRBV6-5 and TRBJ1-2, with TRBD1 as a weak D call on 6 bases. The receptor was derived from a human donor with multiple sclerosis. The sequenced DNA: TGTGCCAGCAGTCATGACAGGTCCGCCGGTTATGGCTACACCTTC. The encoded protein is CASSHDRSAGYGYTF.